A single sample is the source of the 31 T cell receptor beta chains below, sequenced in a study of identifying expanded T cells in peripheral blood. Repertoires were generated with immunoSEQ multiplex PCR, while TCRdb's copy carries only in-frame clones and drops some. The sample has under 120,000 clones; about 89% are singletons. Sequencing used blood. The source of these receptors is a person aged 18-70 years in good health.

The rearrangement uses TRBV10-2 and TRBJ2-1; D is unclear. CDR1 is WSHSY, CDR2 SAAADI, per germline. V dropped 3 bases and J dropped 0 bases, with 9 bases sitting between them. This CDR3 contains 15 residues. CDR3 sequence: CASSEVPFSYNEQFF. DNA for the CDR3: TGCGCCAGCAGTGAAGTCCCCTTCTCCTACAATGAGCAGTTCTTC.

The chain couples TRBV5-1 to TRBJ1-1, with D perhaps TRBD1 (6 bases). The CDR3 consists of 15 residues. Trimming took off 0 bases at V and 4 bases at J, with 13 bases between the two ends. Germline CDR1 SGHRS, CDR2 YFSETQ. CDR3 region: CASSLEGGRGTEAFF. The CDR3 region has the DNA TGCGCCAGCAGCTTGGAGGGGGGCCGGGGCACTGAAGCTTTCTTT.

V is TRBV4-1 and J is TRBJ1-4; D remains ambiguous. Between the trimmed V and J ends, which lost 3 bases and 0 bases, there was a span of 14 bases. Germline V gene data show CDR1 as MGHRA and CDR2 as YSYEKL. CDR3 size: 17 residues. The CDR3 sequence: CASSQTVADPTNEKLFF. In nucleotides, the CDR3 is TGCGCCAGCAGCCAGACCGTGGCAGACCCAACTAATGAAAAACTGTTTTTT.

The CDR3 DNA follows: TGTGCCAGCAGCTCACGGACAGGGCCCTCCTACGAGCAGTACTTC. Translation: CASSSRTGPSYEQYF. The chain recombines TRBV7-9 with TRBJ2-7; TRBD1 aligns across 8 bases. In germline, CDR1 is SEHNR, CDR2 FQNEAQ (reference sequence). This CDR3 contains 15 residues. The J segment lost 0 bases and the V segment lost 4 bases, leaving 5 bases of the junction unmatched.

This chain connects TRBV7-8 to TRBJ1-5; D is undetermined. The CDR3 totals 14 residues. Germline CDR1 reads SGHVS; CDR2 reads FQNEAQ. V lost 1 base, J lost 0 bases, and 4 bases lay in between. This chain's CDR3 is CASSLEFSNQPQHF. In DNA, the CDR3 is TGTGCCAGCAGCTTAGAGTTTAGCAATCAGCCCCAGCATTTT.

CDR3 residues: CASSLIRTQQETQYF. In nucleotides, the CDR3 is TGTGCCAGCAGCTTAATAAGGACACAGCAAGAGACCCAGTACTTC. The chain couples TRBV7-9 to TRBJ2-5; tentative D call: TRBD1 (5 bases). Germline CDR1 is SEHNR and CDR2 is FQNEAQ (reference sequence). Between the trimmed V and J ends, which lost 2 bases and 2 bases, there was a span of 12 bases. CDR3 length: 15 amino acids.

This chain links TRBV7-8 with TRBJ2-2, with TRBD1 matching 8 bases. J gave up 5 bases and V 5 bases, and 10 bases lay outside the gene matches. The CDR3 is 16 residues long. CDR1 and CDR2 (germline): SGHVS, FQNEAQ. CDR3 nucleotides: TGTGCCAGCAGCCCTCAAGACAGGGGTACGACCGGGGAGCTGTTTTTT. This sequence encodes CASSPQDRGTTGELFF.

Here the CDR3 reads CASRGPSSDTEAFF. In DNA form, the CDR3 reads TGTGCCAGCAGAGGCCCTAGCTCGGACACTGAAGCTTTCTTT. The gene calls are TRBV7-8 and TRBJ1-1; D is ambiguous. The germline V gene encodes CDR1 SGHVS and CDR2 FQNEAQ. This CDR3 is built from 14 residues. Between the trimmed V and J ends, which lost 6 bases and 3 bases, there was a span of 14 bases.

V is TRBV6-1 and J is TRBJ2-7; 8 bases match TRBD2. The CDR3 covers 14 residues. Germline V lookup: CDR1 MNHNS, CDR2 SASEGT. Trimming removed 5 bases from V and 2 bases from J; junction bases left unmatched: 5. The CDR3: CASSLAGATYEQYF. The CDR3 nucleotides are TGTGCCAGCAGTCTAGCGGGTGCCACCTACGAGCAGTACTTC.

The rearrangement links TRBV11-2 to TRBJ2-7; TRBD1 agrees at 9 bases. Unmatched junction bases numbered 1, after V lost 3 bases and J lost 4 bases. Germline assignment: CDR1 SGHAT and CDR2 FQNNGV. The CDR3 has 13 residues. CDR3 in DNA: TGTGCCAGCAGCTTCGGGACAGGGTACGAGCAGTACTTC. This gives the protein CASSFGTGYEQYF.

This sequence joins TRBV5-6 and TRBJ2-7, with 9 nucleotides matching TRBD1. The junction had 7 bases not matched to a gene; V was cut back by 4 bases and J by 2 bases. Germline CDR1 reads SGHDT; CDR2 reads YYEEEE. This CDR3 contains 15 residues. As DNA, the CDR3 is TGTGCCAGCAGCCGCCCGGGGACAGGGCCCTACGAGCAGTACTTC. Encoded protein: CASSRPGTGPYEQYF.

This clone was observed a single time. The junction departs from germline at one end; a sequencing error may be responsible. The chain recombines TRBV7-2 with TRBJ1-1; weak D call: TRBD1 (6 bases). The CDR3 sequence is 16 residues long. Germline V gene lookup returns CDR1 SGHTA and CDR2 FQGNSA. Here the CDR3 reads CAGSPQGSAAVTEAFF. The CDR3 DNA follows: TGTGCCGGCAGTCCCCAGGGGTCGGCAGCCGTCACTGAAGCTTTCTTT.

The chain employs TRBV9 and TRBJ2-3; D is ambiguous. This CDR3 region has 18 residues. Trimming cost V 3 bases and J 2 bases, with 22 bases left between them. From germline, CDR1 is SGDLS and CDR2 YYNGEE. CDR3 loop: CASSGLNADPPNTDTQYF. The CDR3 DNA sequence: TGTGCCAGCAGCGGTCTTAATGCCGACCCGCCTAACACAGATACGCAGTATTTT.

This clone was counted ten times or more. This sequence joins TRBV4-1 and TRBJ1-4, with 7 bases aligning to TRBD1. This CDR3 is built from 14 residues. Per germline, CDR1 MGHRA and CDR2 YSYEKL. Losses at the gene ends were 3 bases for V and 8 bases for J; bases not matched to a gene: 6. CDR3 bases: TGCGCCAGCAGCCAGGACACAGGGGACGAAAAACTGTTTTTT. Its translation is CASSQDTGDEKLFF.

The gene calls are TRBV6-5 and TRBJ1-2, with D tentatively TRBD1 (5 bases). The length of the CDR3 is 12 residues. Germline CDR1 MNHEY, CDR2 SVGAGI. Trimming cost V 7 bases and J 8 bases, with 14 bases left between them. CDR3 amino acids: CASKPGTAGYTF. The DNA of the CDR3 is TGTGCCAGCAAGCCGGGGACGGCGGGCTACACCTTC.

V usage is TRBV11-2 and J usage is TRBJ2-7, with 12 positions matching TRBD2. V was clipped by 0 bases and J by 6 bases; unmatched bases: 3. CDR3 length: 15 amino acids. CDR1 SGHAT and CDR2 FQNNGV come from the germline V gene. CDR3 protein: CASSLELLAGGEQYF. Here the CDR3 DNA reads TGTGCCAGCAGCTTAGAGTTACTAGCGGGGGGCGAGCAGTACTTC.

This chain's CDR3 is CASSQGTQETQYF. As DNA, the CDR3 is TGTGCCAGCTCACAAGGGACACAGGAGACCCAGTACTTC. The chain joins TRBV18 to TRBJ2-5; a weak D match, TRBD1 (6 bases). The CDR3 spans 13 residues. Germline V CDR1 and CDR2: KGHSH, LQKENI. V lost 4 bases and J lost 5, with 11 bases in between.

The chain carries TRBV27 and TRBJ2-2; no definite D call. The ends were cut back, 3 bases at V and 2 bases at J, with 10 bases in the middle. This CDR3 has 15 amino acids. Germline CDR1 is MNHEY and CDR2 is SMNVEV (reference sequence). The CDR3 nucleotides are TGTGCCAGCAGTTTGTGGGCAGTCAACACCGGGGAGCTGTTTTTT. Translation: CASSLWAVNTGELFF.

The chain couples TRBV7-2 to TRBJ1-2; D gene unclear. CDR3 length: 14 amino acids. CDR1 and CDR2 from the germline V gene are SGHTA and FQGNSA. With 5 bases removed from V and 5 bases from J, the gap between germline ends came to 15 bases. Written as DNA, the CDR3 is TGTGCCAGCAGCCTTGGGAGTCAGTGGTATGGCTACACCTTC. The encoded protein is CASSLGSQWYGYTF.

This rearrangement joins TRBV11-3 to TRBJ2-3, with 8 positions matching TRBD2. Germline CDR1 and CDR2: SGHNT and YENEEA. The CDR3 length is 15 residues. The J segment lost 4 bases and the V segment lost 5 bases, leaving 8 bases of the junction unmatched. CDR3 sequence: CASSTGLAGSDTQYF. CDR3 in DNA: TGTGCCAGCAGCACAGGACTAGCAGGGTCAGATACGCAGTATTTT. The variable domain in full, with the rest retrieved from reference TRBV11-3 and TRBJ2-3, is EAGVVQSPRYKIIEKKQPVAFWCNPISGHNTLYWYLQNLGQGPELLIRYENEEAVDDSQLPKDRFSAERLKGVDSTLKIQPAELGDSAVYLCASSTGLAGSDTQYFGPGTRLTVL.

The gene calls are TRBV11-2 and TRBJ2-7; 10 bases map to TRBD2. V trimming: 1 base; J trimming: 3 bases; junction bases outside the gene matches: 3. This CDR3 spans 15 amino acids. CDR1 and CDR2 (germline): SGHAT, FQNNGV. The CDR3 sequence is CASSLAPSGGYEQYF. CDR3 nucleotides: TGTGCCAGCAGCTTAGCGCCTAGCGGGGGCTACGAGCAGTACTTC.

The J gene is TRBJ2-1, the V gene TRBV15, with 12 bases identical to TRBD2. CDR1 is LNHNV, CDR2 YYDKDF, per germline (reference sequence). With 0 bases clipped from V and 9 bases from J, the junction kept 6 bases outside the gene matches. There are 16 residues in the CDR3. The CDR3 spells CATSRDLAGGSGEQFF. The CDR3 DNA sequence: TGTGCCACCAGCAGAGATCTAGCGGGGGGGAGTGGTGAGCAGTTCTTC.

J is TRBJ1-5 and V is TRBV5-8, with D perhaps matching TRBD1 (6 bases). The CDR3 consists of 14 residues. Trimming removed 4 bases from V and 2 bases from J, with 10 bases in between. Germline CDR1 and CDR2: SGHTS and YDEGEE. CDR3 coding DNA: TGTGCCAGCAGCCAGGACAGACGCAATCAGCCCCAGCATTTT. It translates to CASSQDRRNQPQHF. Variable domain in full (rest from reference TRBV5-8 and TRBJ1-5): EAGVTQSPTHLIKTRGQQATLRCSPISGHTSVYWYQQALGLGLQFLLWYDEGEERNRGNFPPRFSGRQFPNYSSELNVNALELEDSALYLCASSQDRRNQPQHFGDGTRLSIL.

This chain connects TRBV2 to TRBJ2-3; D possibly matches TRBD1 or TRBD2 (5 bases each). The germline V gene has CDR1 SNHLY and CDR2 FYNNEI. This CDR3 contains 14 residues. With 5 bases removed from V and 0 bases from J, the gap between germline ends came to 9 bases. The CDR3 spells CASSYEGSTDTQYF. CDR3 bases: TGTGCCAGCAGTTACGAGGGGAGCACAGATACGCAGTATTTT.

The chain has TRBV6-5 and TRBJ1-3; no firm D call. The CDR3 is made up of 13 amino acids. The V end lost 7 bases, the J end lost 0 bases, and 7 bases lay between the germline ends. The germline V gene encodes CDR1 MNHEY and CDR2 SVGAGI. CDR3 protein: CASKVSSGNTIYF. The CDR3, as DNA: TGTGCCAGCAAGGTCAGCTCTGGAAACACCATATATTTT.

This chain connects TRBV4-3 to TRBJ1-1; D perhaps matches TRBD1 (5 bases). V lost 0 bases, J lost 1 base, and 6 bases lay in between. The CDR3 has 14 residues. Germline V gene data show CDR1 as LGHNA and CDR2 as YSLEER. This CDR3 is CASSQDRANTEAFF. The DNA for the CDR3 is TGCGCCAGCAGCCAAGACAGGGCGAACACTGAAGCTTTCTTT.

The CDR3 reads CASSAGARTQPQHF. The CDR3 nucleotides are TGTGCCAGCAGCGCCGGGGCCCGGACTCAGCCCCAGCATTTT. The chain is built from TRBV28 and TRBJ1-5; weak D call: TRBD1 (5 bases). V dropped 6 bases and J dropped 6 bases, with 15 bases sitting between them. Germline loops: CDR1 MDHEN, CDR2 SYDVKM. This CDR3 comprises 14 residues.

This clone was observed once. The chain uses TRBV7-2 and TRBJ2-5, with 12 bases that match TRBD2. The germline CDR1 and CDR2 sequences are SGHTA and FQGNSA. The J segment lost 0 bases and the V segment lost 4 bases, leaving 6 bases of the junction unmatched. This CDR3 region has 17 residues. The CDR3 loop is CASSWPRLAGDQETQYF. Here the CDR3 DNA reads TGTGCCAGCAGCTGGCCACGACTAGCGGGAGACCAAGAGACCCAGTACTTC.

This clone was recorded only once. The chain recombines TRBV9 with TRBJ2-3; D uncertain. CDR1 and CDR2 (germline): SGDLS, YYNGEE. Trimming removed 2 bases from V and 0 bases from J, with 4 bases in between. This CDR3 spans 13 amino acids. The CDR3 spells CASSVASTDTQYF. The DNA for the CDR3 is TGTGCCAGCAGCGTTGCCAGCACAGATACGCAGTATTTT.

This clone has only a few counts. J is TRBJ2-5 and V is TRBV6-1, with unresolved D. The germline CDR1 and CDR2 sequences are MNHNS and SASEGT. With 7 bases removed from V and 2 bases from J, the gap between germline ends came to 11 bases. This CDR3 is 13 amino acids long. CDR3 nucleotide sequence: TGTGCCAGCATCCGAGGCCGACAAGAGACCCAGTACTTC. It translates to CASIRGRQETQYF.

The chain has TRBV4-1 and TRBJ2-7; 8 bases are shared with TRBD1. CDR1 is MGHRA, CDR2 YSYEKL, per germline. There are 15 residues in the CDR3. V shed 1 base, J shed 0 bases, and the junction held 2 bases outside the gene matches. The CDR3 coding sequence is TGCGCCAGCAGCCAAGGGACAGGGTACTCCTACGAGCAGTACTTC. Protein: CASSQGTGYSYEQYF.